In this sample, the clone carrying this TCR beta chain turned up many times. As yet, its antigen is unknown. The CDR3 is made up of 14 amino acids. Trimming took off 2 bases at V and 4 bases at J, with 9 bases between the two ends. The TCRbeta library was prepared with unique molecular identifiers. A single record per CDR3 protein comes from TCRdb applying MiXCR to the PCR reads. Here the sample spans about 200,000 distinct CDR3 sequences, roughly 6.6% being singletons. This sample was included in a study of T-cell reconstitution after alpha-beta-depleted transplantation in children. Study-level results: Several hundred expanded graft clones reportedly were the source of alpha-beta T cells about two months after transplant. Some patients' high day-60 TCRbeta diversity was traced to surviving recipient T cells and thymic progenitors. Hyperexpanded clones declined; after one year, newly produced T cells mostly supplied diversity.

This chain links TRBV12-3 or TRBV12-4 with TRBJ2-1, with no clear D. The sequencing used PBMCs, collected before TCRalphabeta/CD19-depleted stem cell transplant. The receptor was derived from a boy younger than 10 with acute lymphoblastic leukemia, due to receive a stem cell transplant. The CDR3 spells CASSLRPVYNEQFF. CDR3 nucleotides: TGTGCCAGCAGTTTACGACCCGTATACAATGAGCAGTTCTTC.